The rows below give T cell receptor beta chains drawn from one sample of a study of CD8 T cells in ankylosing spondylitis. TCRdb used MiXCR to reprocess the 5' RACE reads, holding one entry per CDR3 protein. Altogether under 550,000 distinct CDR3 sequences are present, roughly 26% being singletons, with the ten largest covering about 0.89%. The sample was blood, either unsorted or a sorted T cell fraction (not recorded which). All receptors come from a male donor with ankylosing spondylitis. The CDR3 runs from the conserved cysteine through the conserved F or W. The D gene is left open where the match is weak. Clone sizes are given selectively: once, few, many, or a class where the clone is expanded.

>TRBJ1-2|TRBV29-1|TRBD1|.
TGCAGCGTTGCCCCGCTGGACAGGCCAACGGGCTACACCTTC
CSVAPLDRPTGYTF
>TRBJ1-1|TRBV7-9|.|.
TGTGCCAGCAGTCAAGCGGTAGGGAAGGGAACTGAAGCTTTCTTT
CASSQAVGKGTEAFF
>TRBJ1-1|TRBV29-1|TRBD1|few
TGCAGCGTTGAGGGGACAGGGGGGACTGAAGCTTTCTTT
CSVEGTGGTEAFF
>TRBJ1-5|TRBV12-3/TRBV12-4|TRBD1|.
TGTGCCAGCAGTCCACGGGACAGGGAGGGTCAGCCCCAGCATTTT
CASSPRDREGQPQHF
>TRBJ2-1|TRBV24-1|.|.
TGTGCCACCAGTGATTCCGGATTCCTAAGCTCCTACAATGAGCAGTTCTTC
CATSDSGFLSSYNEQFF
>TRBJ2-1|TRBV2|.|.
TGTGCCAGTCACCGGGACCCCGGACCCTACAATGAGCAGTTCTTC
CASHRDPGPYNEQFF
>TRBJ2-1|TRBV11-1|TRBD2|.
TGTGCTTTGACGCAGGGTCTAGCGGGAGTCCCGGGGGGTAACAATGAGCAGTTCTTC
CALTQGLAGVPGGNNEQFF
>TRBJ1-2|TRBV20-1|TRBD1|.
TGCAGTGCACTCCCCGGAGGGGGCAGTTACTATGGCTACACCTTC
CSALPGGGSYYGYTF
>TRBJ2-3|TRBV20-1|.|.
TGCAGTGCTCCTTTGGGGGATACGCAGTATTTT
CSAPLGDTQYF
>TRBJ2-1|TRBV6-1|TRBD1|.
TGTGCCGCAGGAGCAGGGGGCTTCGATAAATTGCACAATGAGCAGTTCTTC
CAAGAGGFDKLHNEQFF
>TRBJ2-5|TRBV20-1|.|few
TGCAGTGCTAGCCGGCAAGAGACCCAGTACTTC
CSASRQETQYF
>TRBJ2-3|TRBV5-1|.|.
TGCGCCAGCAGCAACCCAGGGGGGACGCAGTATTTT
CASSNPGGTQYF
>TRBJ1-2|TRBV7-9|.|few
TGTGCCAGCAGCTTAGTAGGCGGGGATAACTATGGCTACACCTTC
CASSLVGGDNYGYTF
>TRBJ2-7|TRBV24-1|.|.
TGTGCCACCAGTGATTTGGGTCGTAAGGGCCTTGAGCAGTACTTC
CATSDLGRKGLEQYF
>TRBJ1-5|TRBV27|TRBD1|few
TGTGCCAGCAGCTATACAGGGGTTAGCAATCAGCCCCAGCATTTT
CASSYTGVSNQPQHF
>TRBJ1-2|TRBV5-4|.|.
TGTGCCAGCAGCTTCAACAGGGAAATCTATGGCTACACCTTC
CASSFNREIYGYTF
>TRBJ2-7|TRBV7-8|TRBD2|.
TGTGCCAGCAGCTTAGCCCGGCTAGCGGGTGAGCAGTACTTC
CASSLARLAGEQYF
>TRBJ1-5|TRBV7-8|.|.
TGTGCCAGCAGCAACGAAAGGAACAATCAGCCCCAGCATTTT
CASSNERNNQPQHF
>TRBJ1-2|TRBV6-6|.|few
TGTGCCAGCAGTCCCGTTAGGGACTATGGCTACACCTTC
CASSPVRDYGYTF
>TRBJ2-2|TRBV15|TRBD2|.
TGTGCCACCAGCATAATGCTCTCGGGACTAGGCGGGGAGCTGTTTTTT
CATSIMLSGLGGELFF
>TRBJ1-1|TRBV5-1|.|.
TGCGCCAGCAGCTTTGGACGGGTAACTGAAGCTTTCTTT
CASSFGRVTEAFF
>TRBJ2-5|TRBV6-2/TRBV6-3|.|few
TGTGCCAGCAGTCCCCGGACCCCAGAGACCCAGTACTTC
CASSPRTPETQYF
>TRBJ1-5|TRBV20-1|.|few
TGCAGTGCTAGAGCTTTACAGGGCAATCAGCCCCAGCATTTT
CSARALQGNQPQHF
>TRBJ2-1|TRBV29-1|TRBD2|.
TGCAGCGCCTCCGGACTAGCGGGAGGAGGTGAGCAGTTCTTC
CSASGLAGGGEQFF
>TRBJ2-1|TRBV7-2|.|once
TGTGCCAGCAGCGGGGGCAGCGGGCGGGGCGATGAGCAGTTCTTC
CASSGGSGRGDEQFF
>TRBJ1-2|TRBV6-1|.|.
TGTGCCAGCAGTGAAGCGGCTAATCGGGGCTACACCTTC
CASSEAANRGYTF
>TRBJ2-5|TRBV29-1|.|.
TGCAGCGCCCGGACCGCCGGGACGGAAGAGACCCAGTACTTC
CSARTAGTEETQYF
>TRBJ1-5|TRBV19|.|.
TGTGCCAGTGTCGATTGGGGGGGACGCAATCAGCCCCAGCATTTT
CASVDWGGRNQPQHF
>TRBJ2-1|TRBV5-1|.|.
TGCGCCAGCAGCTTGGGCAATACCGACAATGAGCAGTTCTTC
CASSLGNTDNEQFF
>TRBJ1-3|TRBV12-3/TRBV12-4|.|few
TGTGCCAGCAGTTTTGTCCTTGGGAACACCATATATTTT
CASSFVLGNTIYF
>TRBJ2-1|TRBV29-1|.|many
TGCAGCGTTGAATTTATACAGGGAGCTGAGCAGTTCTTC
CSVEFIQGAEQFF
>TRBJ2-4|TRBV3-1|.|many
TGTGCCAGCAGCCTCACTCAGCCCTGGGGCATTCAGTACTTC
CASSLTQPWGIQYF
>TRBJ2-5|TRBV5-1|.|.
TGCGCCAGCAGCGAGGGAGAAGAGACCCAGTACTTC
CASSEGEETQYF
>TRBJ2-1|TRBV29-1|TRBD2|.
TGCAGCGGCGGGGGGGGGCCTCACAATGAGCAGTTCTTC
CSGGGGPHNEQFF
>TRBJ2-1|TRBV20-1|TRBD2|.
TGCAGTGCTAGTCAGACTAGCGGGACCGCATACAATGAGCAGTTCTTC
CSASQTSGTAYNEQFF
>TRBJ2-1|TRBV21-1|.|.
TGTGCCAGCAGCCTCGGGGCTAGCGGGAGTTGTTTGAAGTGGTTCTTC
CASSLGASGSCLKWFF
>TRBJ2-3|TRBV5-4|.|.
TGTGCCAGCAGCTTGGCGACCACTAGCACAGATACGCAGTATTTT
CASSLATTSTDTQYF
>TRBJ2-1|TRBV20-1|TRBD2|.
TGCAGTGCTAGCGAGACTAGCGATAATGAGCAGTTCTTC
CSASETSDNEQFF
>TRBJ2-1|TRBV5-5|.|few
TGTGCCAGCAGCTTGGTCCCCGGTCTTTACAATGAGCAGTTCTTC
CASSLVPGLYNEQFF
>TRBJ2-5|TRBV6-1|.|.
TGTGCCAGCAGTGAATATATCGGATACCAAGAGACCCAGTACTTC
CASSEYIGYQETQYF
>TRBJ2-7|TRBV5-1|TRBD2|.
TGCGCCAGCAGCTTGGATGGTAGGGCGGGAGGCCAGCGGCAGTACTTC
CASSLDGRAGGQRQYF
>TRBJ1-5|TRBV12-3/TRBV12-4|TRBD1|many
TGTGCCAGCAGTTTTTGGGACAGTTCCAATCAGCCCCAGCATTTT
CASSFWDSSNQPQHF
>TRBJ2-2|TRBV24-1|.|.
TGTGCCACCAGTGCCCCTATGGGAGAGGGAACCGGGGAGCTGTTTTTT
CATSAPMGEGTGELFF
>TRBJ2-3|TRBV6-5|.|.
TGTGCCAGCAGACAGCAAGATACGCAGTATTTT
CASRQQDTQYF
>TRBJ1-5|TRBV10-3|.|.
TGTGCCATCAGTGAGTCTAGGGCGGGGGGGGCCGGTCAGCCCCAGCATTTT
CAISESRAGGAGQPQHF
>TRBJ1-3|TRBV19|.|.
TGTGCCAGTAGTACTCGCGCGGACTCAAGCTCTGGAAACACCATATATTTT
CASSTRADSSSGNTIYF